The 10 T cell receptor beta chains given below trace back to one sample, sequenced in a study of T cell repertoires in cytomegalovirus infection. In TCRdb, the reads were re-called with MiXCR into one record per CDR3 protein. Among 200,000 to 300,000 distinct CDR3 sequences listed, around 13% were seen once. Sequencing was done on a sample of PBMCs. The receptors stem from a human donor in good health (CMV status not recorded). Some clones in this sample may be carry-over from other donors' samples.

This clonotype was detected many times. J is TRBJ2-1 and V is TRBV7-6, with TRBD2 identical over 7 bases. The CDR3 length is 16 residues. V gave up 3 bases and J gave up 1 base; unmatched junction bases: 6. CDR1 is SGHVS and CDR2 is FNYEAQ in the germline V gene. The CDR3 DNA sequence: TGTGCCAGCAGCTTTGAGCGGGATTTTTCCTACAATGAGCAGTTCTTC. Its protein is CASSFERDFSYNEQFF.

There are many counts of this clonotype. V gene TRBV7-3 combines with J gene TRBJ1-2; 10 bases agree with TRBD1. Germline V gene data show CDR1 as SGHTA and CDR2 as FQGTGA. The V and J ends lost 5 bases and 7 bases, in that order; junction bases with no gene match: 10. This CDR3 spans 15 amino acids. The CDR3 region is CASSPGDRGYGGYTF. The CDR3 region has the DNA TGTGCCAGCAGCCCAGGGGACAGGGGTTATGGTGGCTACACCTTC.

This clonotype was observed a few times. This rearrangement joins TRBV10-3 to TRBJ2-7; TRBD2 agrees at 8 bases. Trimming cost V 7 bases and J 4 bases; bases outside gene matches: 6. CDR3 length equals 13 residues. Germline V lookup: CDR1 ENHRY, CDR2 SYGVKD. CDR3 DNA sequence: TGTGCCATCAAAGCGGGAGTGGCTTACGAGCAGTACTTC. Encoded protein: CAIKAGVAYEQYF.

The chain recombines TRBV28 with TRBJ2-1; 7 nucleotides line up with TRBD2. The J segment lost 12 bases and the V segment lost 3 bases, leaving 8 bases of the junction unmatched. Germline loops: CDR1 MDHEN, CDR2 SYDVKM. The CDR3 runs 13 residues. The CDR3 sequence: CASSLGREVVQFF. DNA for the CDR3: TGTGCCAGCAGTTTGGGTCGGGAGGTCGTGCAGTTCTTC.

In its sample, this clonotype was seen a few times. The chain couples TRBV15 to TRBJ2-3, with 8 bases that match TRBD2. The trim removed 0 bases at V and 1 base at J, leaving 6 bases unmatched. The CDR3 is 17 amino acids. Germline V gene lookup returns CDR1 LNHNV and CDR2 YYDKDF (reference sequence). Here the CDR3 DNA reads TGTGCCACCAGCAGAGACCCAGCGGGAGCTGGCACAGATACGCAGTATTTT. The encoded protein is CATSRDPAGAGTDTQYF.

This rearrangement joins TRBV7-9 to TRBJ1-2, with no clear D. The CDR3 is 16 amino acids. The germline gives CDR1 SEHNR, CDR2 FQNEAQ (reference sequence). Between the trimmed V and J ends, which lost 1 base and 4 bases, there was a span of 16 bases. DNA for the CDR3: TGTGCCAGCAGCTTAGTTGGGTGGGCCGCTCCCTATGGCTACACCTTC. Translated: CASSLVGWAAPYGYTF.

The chain joins TRBV18 to TRBJ2-1; TRBD1 agrees at 8 bases. From germline, CDR1 is KGHSH and CDR2 LQKENI. The V and J ends lost 4 bases and 8 bases, in that order; junction bases with no gene match: 1. The length of the CDR3 is 12 residues. This CDR3 reads CASSRGQDEQFF. The CDR3 region has the DNA TGTGCCAGCTCACGGGGACAGGATGAGCAGTTCTTC.

Comments on this clonotype: A much larger clone is a single base away; this may be a read error. V is TRBV28 and J is TRBJ1-1; D is perhaps TRBD1 (5 bases). The germline CDR1 and CDR2 sequences are MDHEN and SYDVKM. The length of the CDR3 is 13 residues. As DNA, the CDR3 is TGTGTCAGCAGTTTGGCTAGGGGTACTGAAGCTTTCTTT. Translation: CVSSLARGTEAFF.

The gene calls are TRBV5-1 and TRBJ2-2; maybe TRBD1 (5 bases). Trimming cost V 2 bases and J 1 base, with 12 bases left between them. The germline V gene has CDR1 SGHRS and CDR2 YFSETQ. The CDR3 runs to 16 residues. CDR3 sequence: CASSFFPDRNTGELFF. DNA for the CDR3: TGCGCCAGCAGCTTTTTCCCCGACAGGAACACCGGGGAGCTGTTTTTT.

The genes are TRBV12-5 and TRBJ1-5; no clear D gene. V dropped 9 bases and J dropped 1 base, with 7 bases sitting between them. The CDR3 contains 12 residues. Germline lookup yields CDR1 LGHNT and CDR2 FRNRAP. The CDR3 nucleotides are TGTGCTAGCCAACTCAGCAATCAGCCCCAGCATTTT. This encodes CASQLSNQPQHF.